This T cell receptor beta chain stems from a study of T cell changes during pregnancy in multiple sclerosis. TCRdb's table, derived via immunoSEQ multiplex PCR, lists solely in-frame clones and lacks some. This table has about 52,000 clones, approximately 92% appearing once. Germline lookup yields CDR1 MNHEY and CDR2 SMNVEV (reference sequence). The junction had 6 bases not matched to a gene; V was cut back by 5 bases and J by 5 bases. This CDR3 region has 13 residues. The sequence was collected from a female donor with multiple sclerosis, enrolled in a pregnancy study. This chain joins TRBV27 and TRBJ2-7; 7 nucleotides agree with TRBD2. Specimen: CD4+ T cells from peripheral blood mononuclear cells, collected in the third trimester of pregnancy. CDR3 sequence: CASSRREGNEQYF. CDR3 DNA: TGTGCCAGCAGTCGCAGGGAGGGAAACGAGCAGTACTTC.